The 31 T cell receptor beta chains presented below share a single source sample, sequenced in a study of T cells in localized non-small cell lung cancer. Sequencing used immunoSEQ multiplex PCR; TCRdb keeps in-frame clones, though not all of them. The table lists approximately 2,300 clones, more than 30% of them singletons. Specimen: normal lung tissue next to the tumor, collected before any cancer treatment. The receptors derive from an older female donor with stage I squamous cell lung carcinoma.

This clone qualifies as medium-sized. The rearrangement links TRBV6-8 to TRBJ1-2; 8 bases map to TRBD1. Looked up from germline, CDR1 is MNHGY and CDR2 is SAAAGT. V was clipped by 6 bases and J by 4 bases; unmatched bases: 10. This CDR3 spans 15 amino acids. CDR3 DNA: TGTGCCAGCAGCCCGAATACAGGGGGTCCCTATGGCTACACCTTC. Its protein product is CASSPNTGGPYGYTF.

The V call is TRBV5-1, the J call TRBJ2-2; no firm D call. The germline CDR1 and CDR2 sequences are SGHRS and YFSETQ. The ends were cut back, 5 bases at V and 1 base at J, with 12 bases in the middle. The CDR3 extends over 15 amino acids. For the CDR3, the DNA is TGCGCCAGCAGGAGGACGGCAGGGAACACCGGGGAGCTGTTTTTT. It translates to CASRRTAGNTGELFF.

This clone was found a few times. The gene calls are TRBV7-1 and TRBJ2-7; 9 bases map to TRBD1. TRBV7-1 is an ORF, with its function uncertain. This CDR3 comprises 13 residues. V lost 3 bases to trimming and J lost 3 bases; unmatched junction nucleotides: 0. The CDR3 loop is CASSSTGGYEQYF. CDR3 coding DNA: TGTGCCAGCAGCTCGACAGGGGGCTACGAGCAGTACTTC.

The V call is TRBV6-1, the J call TRBJ2-7; D is perhaps TRBD1 (5 bases). This CDR3 has 14 amino acids. The germline gives CDR1 MNHNS, CDR2 SASEGT. Trimming removed 0 bases from V and 2 bases from J, with 8 bases in between. The CDR3 here is CASSEAQGPYEQYV. In DNA, the CDR3 is TGTGCCAGCAGTGAAGCGCAGGGCCCCTACGAGCAGTACGTC.

The sample holds a few counts of this clone. The chain couples TRBV5-8 to TRBJ1-1; D gene ambiguous. In germline, CDR1 is SGHTS, CDR2 YDEGEE. The germline V and J ends were trimmed by 7 bases and 11 bases, with 21 bases remaining between them. There are 13 residues in the CDR3. CDR3 in amino acids: CASLFFVGRKAFF. In DNA form, the CDR3 reads TGTGCCAGCCTCTTTTTCGTAGGAAGGAAGGCTTTCTTT.

This rearrangement joins TRBV7-1 to TRBJ1-5; 8 nucleotides match TRBD1. TRBV7-1 is treated as an ORF (open reading frame) with a function not yet certain. The ends lost 4 bases at V and 6 bases at J; junction bases unmatched: 5. This CDR3 comprises 14 residues. The CDR3 DNA reads TGTGCCAGCAGCTTCCCGGACAGGGCTCAGCCCCAGCATTTT. As protein: CASSFPDRAQPQHF.

This clone is labeled large. This chain's CDR3 is CAWSHSSGNTIYF. The CDR3 DNA sequence: TGTGCCTGGAGTCATAGCTCTGGAAACACCATATATTTT. This chain joins TRBV30 and TRBJ1-3; D is uncertain. This CDR3 region has 13 residues. V lost 2 bases, J lost 0 bases, and 5 bases lay in between. The V gene's germline CDR1 is GTSNPN and CDR2 SVGIG (reference sequence).

This clone has just a few counts. The chain joins TRBV28 to TRBJ1-3, with 7 bases fitting TRBD1. The CDR3 runs 15 residues. J gave up 4 bases and V 6 bases, and 9 bases lay outside the gene matches. CDR1 is MDHEN and CDR2 is SYDVKM in the germline V gene. In DNA, the CDR3 is TGTGCCAGCAGCAGGGTGACAGGGCACGGAAACACCATATATTTT. This codes for CASSRVTGHGNTIYF.

The chain combines TRBV11-3 with TRBJ2-7; the match to TRBD2 covers 10 bases. V shed 8 bases, J shed 6 bases, and the junction held 16 bases outside the gene matches. There are 16 residues in the CDR3. In germline, CDR1 is SGHNT, CDR2 YENEEA. As DNA, the CDR3 is TGTGCCAGCCTACTCTCCATAGCGGGAGGTCAAGGCGAGCAGTACTTC. This codes for CASLLSIAGGQGEQYF.

This clone was recorded only once. V gene TRBV11-3 combines with J gene TRBJ2-1, with D uncertain. This CDR3 is built from 14 residues. Germline CDR1 reads SGHNT; CDR2 reads YENEEA. The V and J ends lost 2 bases and 6 bases respectively, with 11 bases between them. CDR3 coding DNA: TGTGCCAGCAGCTTACGGTTTCCGCCCAATGAGCAGTTCTTC. This encodes CASSLRFPPNEQFF.

The chain is built from TRBV11-3 and TRBJ2-3; D ambiguous. The V gene's germline CDR1 is SGHNT and CDR2 YENEEA. The CDR3 is made up of 16 amino acids. The ends were cut back, 1 base at V and 1 base at J, with 12 bases in the middle. The CDR3 DNA follows: TGTGCCAGCAGCTTAGGTCCGACCCGAGGCACAGATACGCAGTATTTT. Translating it yields CASSLGPTRGTDTQYF.

The chain uses TRBV5-1 and TRBJ2-1, with 7 bases lining up with TRBD1. This CDR3 is built from 16 residues. The V segment lost 1 base and the J segment 3 bases; nucleotides outside the gene matches: 7. In germline, CDR1 is SGHRS, CDR2 YFSETQ. For the CDR3, the DNA is TGCGCCAGCAGCTTGTACAGGGGCGCGTACTACAATGAGCAGTTCTTC. Amino acid sequence: CASSLYRGAYYNEQFF. The full variable domain, with the rest looked up from reference TRBV5-1 and TRBJ2-1, is KAGVTQTPRYLIKTRGQQVTLSCSPISGHRSVSWYQQTPGQGLQFLFEYFSETQRNKGNFPGRFSGRQFSNSRSEMNVSTLELGDSALYLCASSLYRGAYYNEQFFGPGTRLTVL.

V usage is TRBV5-1 and J usage is TRBJ2-5, with 8 bases matching TRBD2. V dropped 5 bases and J dropped 5; count of bases not matched to a gene: 11. Germline V gives CDR1 SGHRS, CDR2 YFSETQ. The CDR3 spans 15 residues. The CDR3 sequence: CASRDARGGRETQYF. DNA for the CDR3: TGCGCCAGCAGGGACGCCCGGGGGGGCAGGGAGACCCAGTACTTC.

This clone showed up just a few times. This sequence joins TRBV29-1 and TRBJ2-3, with D unresolved. Germline V lookup: CDR1 SQVTM, CDR2 ANQGSEA. The CDR3 runs to 12 residues. Between the trimmed V and J ends, which lost 7 bases and 6 bases, there was a span of 14 bases. The CDR3 DNA reads TGCAGCGAGGACGCTCTTACCGATACGCAGTATTTT. Translated: CSEDALTDTQYF.

The chain couples TRBV11-3 to TRBJ2-1; 10 nucleotides align to TRBD1. V shed 5 bases and J 4 bases; nucleotides not matched to a gene: 2. The germline V gene has CDR1 SGHNT and CDR2 YENEEA. The CDR3 loop spans 14 amino acids. In DNA, the CDR3 is TGTGCCAGCAGCGGGACAGGGGATTACAATGAGCAGTTCTTC. Protein: CASSGTGDYNEQFF.

Sample share makes this clone medium-sized. J is TRBJ1-2 and V is TRBV7-2; D is perhaps TRBD1 (6 bases). The CDR3 covers 13 residues. CDR1 is SGHTA and CDR2 is FQGNSA in the germline V gene. Trimming pared 5 bases from V and 8 bases from J, leaving 15 bases between. The CDR3, as DNA: TGTGCCAGCAGCAAGGACAGTTTGCGGGGCTACACCTTC. It encodes CASSKDSLRGYTF. Combining the CDR3 with reference TRBV7-2 and TRBJ1-2 gives the whole variable domain GAGVSQSPSNKVTEKGKDVELRCDPISGHTALYWYRQSLGQGLEFLIYFQGNSAPDKSGLPSDRFSAERTGGSVSTLTIQRTQQEDSAVYLCASSKDSLRGYTFGSGTRLTVV.

This clone has just one count. The junction departs from germline at one end; a sequencing error may be responsible. The chain joins TRBV19 to TRBJ1-5; D is undetermined. The CDR3 has 15 residues. Germline lookup yields CDR1 LNHDA and CDR2 SQIVND (reference sequence). Here the CDR3 reads CASTIRHLSNQPQHF. The CDR3 bases are TGTGCCAGTACTATACGGCACCTTAGCAATCAGCCCCAGCATTTT. Filled out from reference TRBV19 and TRBJ1-5, the complete variable domain reads DGGITQSPKYLFRKEGQNVTLSCEQNLNHDAMYWYRQDPGQGLRLIYYSQIVNDFQKGDIAEGYSVSREKKESFPLTVTSAQKNPTAFYLCASTIRHLSNQPQHFGDGTRLSIL.

The table lists this clone with a few counts. V and J are TRBV6-7 and TRBJ2-2; no clear D. TRBV6-7 is an ORF; its function is uncertain. V dropped 6 bases and J dropped 3 bases, with 2 bases sitting between them. This CDR3 region has 11 residues. Written as DNA, the CDR3 is TGTGCCAGCAGGGACACCGGGGAGCTGTTTTTT. Its translation: CASRDTGELFF.

The chain is built from TRBV11-3 and TRBJ2-1; possibly TRBD1 for D (6 bases). This CDR3 comprises 15 residues. Deletions cut 4 bases from V and 6 bases from J, with 16 bases between. Germline V CDR1 and CDR2: SGHNT, YENEEA. The CDR3 coding sequence is TGTGCCAGCAGCTCCCCGGGACAAGCAGGCAATGAGCAGTTCTTC. Encoded protein: CASSSPGQAGNEQFF.

This clone appeared once. The J gene is TRBJ1-1, the V gene TRBV19; unclear D gene. CDR1 is LNHDA, CDR2 SQIVND, per germline (reference sequence). CDR3 length equals 14 residues. Between the trimmed V and J ends, which lost 10 bases and 1 base, there was a span of 16 bases. CDR3 DNA sequence: TGTGCCACCCGCGAGGCCCTATCGAACACTGAAGCTTTCTTT. Translating gives CATREALSNTEAFF.

This clone was counted only a few times. The chain couples TRBV6-8 to TRBJ1-5; no reliable D call. The length of the CDR3 is 15 residues. Germline V lookup: CDR1 MNHGY, CDR2 SAAAGT. V lost 0 bases and J 2 bases, leaving 8 bases between the germline ends. CDR3: CASSYSVRGNQPQHF. The CDR3 DNA sequence: TGTGCCAGCAGTTACTCGGTGAGGGGCAATCAGCCCCAGCATTTT.

This clone showed up just once. V gene TRBV14 combines with J gene TRBJ2-1; D is uncertain. Trimming took 6 bases from V and 3 from J, leaving 3 bases between them. CDR3 length equals 11 residues. The germline gives CDR1 SGHDN, CDR2 FVKESK. CDR3 sequence: CASSDYNEQFF. For the CDR3, the DNA is TGTGCCAGCAGTGACTACAATGAGCAGTTCTTC.

This chain links TRBV9 with TRBJ2-7; D unresolved. The V gene lost 3 bases and the J gene lost 0 bases, with 10 bases spanning the gap. CDR3 length equals 14 residues. Germline CDR1 and CDR2: SGDLS and YYNGEE. The CDR3 coding sequence is TGTGCCAGCAGCGAACATAGGAGCTCCTACGAGCAGTACGTC. The encoded protein is CASSEHRSSYEQYV.

V usage is TRBV6-8 and J usage is TRBJ2-7; D perhaps matches TRBD1 (6 bases). The V end was cut by 5 bases, the J end by 0 bases, with 17 bases between. Looked up from germline, CDR1 is MNHGY and CDR2 is SAAAGT. There are 16 residues in the CDR3. CDR3 sequence: CASSDLGGESSYEQYF. The CDR3 DNA is TGTGCCAGCAGTGATTTAGGGGGTGAGAGCTCCTACGAGCAGTACTTC.

The chain joins TRBV11-3 to TRBJ1-1; D not certain. V was cut by 3 bases and J by 1 base, with 9 bases left in between. Germline V CDR1 and CDR2: SGHNT, YENEEA. The CDR3 has 14 residues. In nucleotides, the CDR3 is TGTGCCAGCAGCTTGGAGGTGGGGAACACTGAAGCTTTCTTT. As protein: CASSLEVGNTEAFF.

The V and J genes are TRBV5-1 and TRBJ2-7; possibly TRBD1 for D (5 bases). The germline gives CDR1 SGHRS, CDR2 YFSETQ. V was shortened by 0 bases and J by 5 bases, with 12 bases between the two germline ends. The CDR3 loop spans 14 amino acids. The DNA for the CDR3 is TGCGCCAGCAGCTTGGTCACAGGCTTAAACGAGCAGTACTTC. Amino acids: CASSLVTGLNEQYF.

By frequency in the sample, this clone is large (0.1 to 1%). The genes are TRBV6-8 and TRBJ2-1, with 8 bases fitting TRBD1. Per germline, CDR1 MNHGY and CDR2 SAAAGT. V lost 6 bases to trimming and J lost 5 bases; unmatched junction nucleotides: 6. This CDR3 is built from 14 residues. CDR3 sequence reads: CASRGQVSHNEQFF. CDR3 nucleotide sequence: TGTGCCAGCAGGGGACAGGTTAGTCACAATGAGCAGTTCTTC.

V usage is TRBV7-7 and J usage is TRBJ2-1; 8 bases align to TRBD1. V was clipped by 0 bases and J by 5 bases; unmatched bases: 6. Germline V lookup: CDR1 SSHAT, CDR2 FNYEAQ (reference sequence). This CDR3 region has 16 residues. The DNA of the CDR3 is TGTGCCAGCAGCTTAGCTCAAGGACAGGGTAACAATGAGCAGTTCTTC. It is translated as CASSLAQGQGNNEQFF. The full variable domain, completed using reference TRBV7-7 and TRBJ2-1, is GAGVSQSPRYKVTKRGQDVTLRCDPISSHATLYWYQQALGQGPEFLTYFNYEAQPDKSGLPSDRFSAERPEGSISTLTIQRTEQRDSAMYRCASSLAQGQGNNEQFFGPGTRLTVL.

This rearrangement joins TRBV28 to TRBJ1-1; weak D call: TRBD1 (5 bases). The CDR3 is made up of 14 amino acids. Trimming removed 7 bases from V and 2 bases from J, with 14 bases in between. CDR1 is MDHEN, CDR2 SYDVKM, per germline. The CDR3, as DNA: TGTGCCAGCAAAGCCCAGGGCGGTAACACTGAAGCTTTCTTT. Its translation: CASKAQGGNTEAFF. Using reference TRBV28 and TRBJ1-1 for the parts outside the CDR3, the full variable domain is DVKVTQSSRYLVKRTGEKVFLECVQDMDHENMFWYRQDPGLGLRLIYFSYDVKMKEKGDIPEGYSVSREKKERFSLILESASTNQTSMYLCASKAQGGNTEAFFGQGTRLTVV.

The chain uses TRBV14 and TRBJ2-1, with D possibly matching TRBD2 (5 bases). V dropped 1 base and J dropped 8 bases, with 9 bases sitting between them. Germline CDR1 and CDR2: SGHDN and FVKESK. This CDR3 has 13 residues. DNA for the CDR3: TGTGCCAGCAGCCAAGGCCTGAGGGATGAGCAGTTCTTC. This sequence encodes CASSQGLRDEQFF.

This clone appeared once. The gene calls are TRBV30 and TRBJ2-7; 10 bases line up with TRBD2. CDR1 and CDR2 (germline): GTSNPN, SVGIG (reference sequence). Trimming cost V 1 base and J 3 bases; bases outside gene matches: 3. CDR3 size: 14 residues. The CDR3 reads CAWSGTSGVYEQYF. The CDR3 DNA is TGTGCCTGGAGTGGGACTAGCGGAGTCTACGAGCAGTACTTC.